The rows below give T cell receptor beta chains drawn from one sample of a study of T cells in Graves' hyperthyroidism and ophthalmopathy. Using its own MiXCR run on the multiplex PCR reads, TCRdb lists one record per CDR3 protein. This sample has around 600,000 distinct CDR3 sequences, with about 15% found just once. Sequencing was performed on blood. The receptors here all came from a woman between 50 and 59 years old with Graves' ophthalmopathy. CDR3s include the opening cysteine and the closing phenylalanine or tryptophan. The D gene is left open where the match is weak. Only some rows state a clone size, as once, few, many or a class for expanded clones.

V: TRBV12-5; size: many; J: TRBJ1-1; D: NA; DNA: TGTGCTAGTGGTTGGGGGCTCGGCCCGAACACTGAAGCTTTCTTT; CDR3: CASGWGLGPNTEAFF
V: TRBV4-2; size: NA; J: TRBJ2-7; D: NA; DNA: TGTGCCAGCAGCCAAGGGGGGGCAGGGACTTACGAGCAGTACTTC; CDR3: CASSQGGAGTYEQYF
V: TRBV7-3; size: many; J: TRBJ2-2; D: NA; DNA: TGTGCCAGCAGCTTAGGTTTGAGACAGTACACCGGGGAGCTGTTTTTT; CDR3: CASSLGLRQYTGELFF
V: TRBV19; size: many; J: TRBJ2-1; D: TRBD2; DNA: TGTGCCAGTAGTATCAGCGGGGGGGGAGGACCAGACAATGAGCAGTTCTTC; CDR3: CASSISGGGGPDNEQFF
V: TRBV20-1; size: many; J: TRBJ2-1; D: NA; DNA: TGCAGTGCGGGTCGTTGGGAGAGGTCCTACAATGAGCAGTTCTTC; CDR3: CSAGRWERSYNEQFF
V: TRBV19; size: NA; J: TRBJ1-1; D: NA; DNA: TGTGCCAGTAGTATGGGGACTTTGAGCACTGAAGCTTTCTTT; CDR3: CASSMGTLSTEAFF
V: TRBV5-1; size: few; J: TRBJ1-2; D: NA; DNA: TGCGCCAGCAGCTTTTTGTGGGGAAACTATGGCTACACCTTC; CDR3: CASSFLWGNYGYTF
V: TRBV5-6; size: few; J: TRBJ1-6; D: TRBD1; DNA: TGTGCCAGCAGCCTCTGGACAGGGGGCGATTCACCCCTCCACTTT; CDR3: CASSLWTGGDSPLHF
V: TRBV28; size: many; J: TRBJ2-5; D: NA; DNA: TGTGCCAGCAGTTTCCCCAACAGGGGAGGTTATCAAGAGACCCAGTACTTC; CDR3: CASSFPNRGGYQETQYF
V: TRBV7-2; size: few; J: TRBJ2-2; D: NA; DNA: TGTGCCAGCAGCACCCGGACCTCCTCCACCGGGGAGCTGTTTTTT; CDR3: CASSTRTSSTGELFF
V: TRBV5-1; size: many; J: TRBJ2-1; D: TRBD2; DNA: TGCGCCAGCAGCTTGAGGACTAGCGGGAGTAATGAGCAGTTCTTC; CDR3: CASSLRTSGSNEQFF
V: TRBV10-3; size: NA; J: TRBJ2-1; D: TRBD1; DNA: TGTGCCATCAGTCTAGGGACAGGGTCCTACAATGAGCAGTTCTTC; CDR3: CAISLGTGSYNEQFF
V: TRBV7-6; size: few; J: TRBJ2-7; D: TRBD2; DNA: TGTGCCAGCAGTAGGACTAGCTCGGAGTCCTACGAGCAGTACTTC; CDR3: CASSRTSSESYEQYF
V: TRBV5-6; size: few; J: TRBJ2-1; D: NA; DNA: TGTGCCAGCAGCTTCCCGCTAGCTCCCCCGGACAATGAGCAGTTCTTC; CDR3: CASSFPLAPPDNEQFF
V: TRBV5-6; size: many; J: TRBJ1-3; D: NA; DNA: TGTGCCAGCAGCTTGGGCCTGATTACGTACTCTGGAAACACCATATATTTT; CDR3: CASSLGLITYSGNTIYF